This TCR beta chain derives from a study of the immune and genomic landscape of osteosarcoma. At the level of the study: Localized disease at presentation in over 75%; roughly 60% were male.

With regard to this clone: As yet, its antigen is unknown.

Primary, local recurrence and metastasis osteosarcoma tumors were taken after treatment from poor-prognosis patients. Study-wide results and limits: About 5 cases had a single hyperexpanded clone dominating the repertoire, all with fewer than 100 T-cell clonotypes.

The repertoire was sequenced with immunoSEQ multiplex PCR; TCRdb's copy has only in-frame clones and lacks some. The sample records roughly 500 clones, 60% to 80% being singletons. CDR3 length: 14 amino acids. Germline V lookup: CDR1 LNHDA, CDR2 SQIVND (reference sequence). The V gene lost 3 bases and the J gene lost 2 bases, with 11 bases spanning the gap. Sequenced input: osteosarcoma tumor tissue from the lung. The receptor's source is a human donor with osteosarcoma. The V call is TRBV19, the J call TRBJ2-7; D uncertain. This chain's CDR3 is CASSIGQVAYEQYF. For the CDR3, the DNA is TGTGCCAGTAGTATTGGGCAGGTGGCCTACGAGCAGTACTTC.